What follows are 27 T cell receptor beta chains derived from one specimen sequenced in a study of blood T cell repertoires in COVID-19. Only in-frame clones appear in the TCRdb table, and some are missing; sequencing was by immunoSEQ multiplex PCR. This sample has some 73,000 clones, with over 75% found just once. Sequenced sample: peripheral blood. The origin of the receptors is a man between 50 and 59 years old with COVID-19, enrolled during active disease.

The CDR3 spells CASSQEDLFLGQVNTGELFF. CDR3 nucleotide sequence: TGCGCCAGCAGTCAAGAAGACTTGTTTTTAGGACAAGTGAACACCGGGGAGCTGTTTTTT. V usage is TRBV23-1 and J usage is TRBJ2-2, with D possibly TRBD1 on 5 matching bases. TRBV23-1 is an open reading frame whose function is uncertain. The CDR3 has 20 residues. V lost 2 bases to trimming and J lost 1 base, with 23 bases between them.

The J gene is TRBJ1-1, the V gene TRBV5-6; TRBD1 matches 8 bases. Unmatched junction bases numbered 7, after V lost 4 bases and J lost 2 bases. This CDR3 spans 15 amino acids. The germline gives CDR1 SGHDT, CDR2 YYEEEE. The CDR3 sequence: CASSMRDRPNTEAFF. The DNA for the CDR3 is TGTGCCAGCAGCATGAGGGACAGGCCTAACACTGAAGCTTTCTTT. The full variable domain, completed using reference TRBV5-6 and TRBJ1-1, is DAGVTQSPTHLIKTRGQQVTLRCSPKSGHDTVSWYQQALGQGPQFIFQYYEEEERQRGNFPDRFSGHQFPNYSSELNVNALLLGDSALYLCASSMRDRPNTEAFFGQGTRLTVV.

The gene calls are TRBV6-2 or TRBV6-3 and TRBJ2-1; TRBD2 matches at 7 bases. The CDR3 is made up of 16 amino acids. The J segment lost 4 bases and the V segment lost 5 bases, leaving 11 bases of the junction unmatched. In germline, CDR1 is MNHEY, CDR2 SVGEGT. The CDR3 is CASSPGLAGVYNEQFF. Here the CDR3 DNA reads TGTGCCAGCAGTCCCGGACTCGCGGGGGTTTACAATGAGCAGTTCTTC.

The V call is TRBV28, the J call TRBJ2-7; D might be TRBD2 (6 bases). Germline V lookup: CDR1 MDHEN, CDR2 SYDVKM. Trimming cost V 4 bases and J 5 bases, with 15 bases left between them. The CDR3 consists of 14 residues. The CDR3 DNA is TGTGCCAGCAGTTCCGTTTGGAGGGTCCACGAGCAGTACTTC. It specifies CASSSVWRVHEQYF.

This rearrangement joins TRBV12-3 or TRBV12-4 to TRBJ1-3; a weak D match, TRBD1 (5 bases). V was clipped by 10 bases and J by 7 bases, with 17 bases between them. The CDR3 has 13 residues. The CDR3 sequence is CATAGGIWNTIYF. CDR3 sequence (DNA): TGTGCCACCGCTGGGGGGATTTGGAACACCATATATTTT.

V is TRBV6-5 and J is TRBJ2-2, with TRBD2 matching over 7 bases. V lost 2 bases, J lost 6 bases, and 9 bases stayed unmatched. The germline CDR1 and CDR2 sequences are MNHEY and SVGAGI. The CDR3 is made up of 16 amino acids. The CDR3 nucleotides are TGTGCCAGCAGTTACACCCGGGACTACTCTGCCGGGGAGCTGTTTTTT. Translated, it gives CASSYTRDYSAGELFF.

CDR3 in DNA: TGTGCCAGCGGCAGGGGGTATAACTCCGATGAGCAGTTCTTC. As protein: CASGRGYNSDEQFF. This chain links TRBV6-5 with TRBJ2-1; 7 bases align to TRBD1. Trimming at V came to 8 bases and at J to 8 bases, leaving 12 bases not matched to a gene. In germline, CDR1 is MNHEY, CDR2 SVGAGI. This CDR3 region has 14 residues.

The J gene is TRBJ1-5, the V gene TRBV29-1, with D possibly being TRBD1 (5 bases). The length of the CDR3 is 16 residues. From germline, CDR1 is SQVTM and CDR2 ANQGSEA. Between the trimmed V and J ends, which lost 7 bases and 1 base, there was a span of 20 bases. DNA for the CDR3: TGCAGCGCCGGGCCCAACAGGCCTCGAAGCAATCAGCCCCAGCATTTT. Its protein is CSAGPNRPRSNQPQHF. The full variable domain, with the rest looked up from reference TRBV29-1 and TRBJ1-5, is SAVISQKPSRDICQRGTSLTIQCQVDSQVTMMFWYRQQPGQSLTLIATANQGSEATYESGFVIDKFPISRPNLTFSTLTVSNMSPEDSSIYLCSAGPNRPRSNQPQHFGDGTRLSIL.

This sequence joins TRBV6-5 and TRBJ1-2; 7 positions match TRBD1. This CDR3 is 13 amino acids long. J was trimmed by 4 bases and V by 6 bases; bases with no gene match: 5. In germline, CDR1 is MNHEY, CDR2 SVGAGI. The CDR3 is CASREGQIYGYTF. The CDR3 DNA sequence: TGTGCCAGCAGGGAGGGACAGATCTATGGCTACACCTTC.

This chain's CDR3 is CASSRDRGKDQYF. For the CDR3, the DNA is TGTGCCAGCTCCCGGGACAGGGGGAAAGACCAGTACTTC. This sequence joins TRBV18 and TRBJ2-5, with 11 bases that match TRBD1. Germline V gene data show CDR1 as KGHSH and CDR2 as LQKENI. Germline trimming cut 6 bases from V and 10 bases from J; bases unmatched to any gene: 7. The CDR3 covers 13 residues.

The chain combines TRBV21-1 with TRBJ2-1; the D call of TRBD2 is as the table states it, not checked on the DNA. TRBV21-1 is classified as a pseudogene. There are 16 residues in the CDR3. The CDR3 region has the DNA TGTGCCAGCAGCAAGAGTCGGAAACGAACTACCCATGAGCAGTTCTTC. This gives the protein CASSKSRKRTTHEQFF.

The gene calls are TRBV27 and TRBJ2-5; TRBD2 might be the D (7 bases). The CDR3 extends over 14 amino acids. Looked up from germline, CDR1 is MNHEY and CDR2 is SMNVEV (reference sequence). Trimming took 4 bases from V and 6 from J, leaving 15 bases between them. The CDR3 DNA is TGTGCCAGCAGTTCACCAAGGGGGGGAAAGACCCAGTACTTC. It codes for CASSSPRGGKTQYF.

The chain employs TRBV29-1 and TRBJ1-5; 8 nucleotides align to TRBD1. V lost 7 bases and J lost 1; bases outside the gene matches: 3. Germline CDR1 is SQVTM and CDR2 is ANQGSEA. This CDR3 is 13 amino acids long. The CDR3 nucleotides are TGCAGCGCTGCAGGGGGCAGCAATCAGCCCCAGCATTTT. This gives the protein CSAAGGSNQPQHF. Using reference TRBV29-1 and TRBJ1-5 for the parts outside the CDR3, the full variable domain is SAVISQKPSRDICQRGTSLTIQCQVDSQVTMMFWYRQQPGQSLTLIATANQGSEATYESGFVIDKFPISRPNLTFSTLTVSNMSPEDSSIYLCSAAGGSNQPQHFGDGTRLSIL.

The genes are TRBV7-2 and TRBJ1-3; 7 bases align to TRBD1. The CDR3 spans 17 residues. In germline, CDR1 is SGHTA, CDR2 FQGNSA. V shed 5 bases, J shed 0 bases, and the junction held 10 bases outside the gene matches. CDR3 nucleotides: TGTGCCAGCAGCCGTCGGGACAGCTCCTACTCTGGAAACACCATATATTTT. Residues: CASSRRDSSYSGNTIYF.

This clone has more than one count but fewer than ten. This rearrangement joins TRBV6-2 or TRBV6-3 to TRBJ1-6; unclear D gene. CDR3 length equals 15 residues. Deletions cut 5 bases from V and 7 bases from J, with 15 bases between. Germline values: CDR1 MNHEY, CDR2 SVGEGT. The CDR3 here is CASSPKDGLNSPLHF. CDR3 nucleotides: TGTGCCAGCAGTCCAAAGGACGGACTGAATTCACCCCTCCACTTT.

This sequence joins TRBV14 and TRBJ2-1; 7 positions agree with TRBD1. Germline V CDR1 and CDR2: SGHDN, FVKESK. J gave up 8 bases and V 0 bases, and 7 bases lay outside the gene matches. This CDR3 region has 15 residues. The CDR3 DNA sequence: TGTGCCAGCAGCCAAGACCCGGGACAGTTCTATGAGCAGTTCTTC. It is translated as CASSQDPGQFYEQFF.

This chain uses TRBV27 with TRBJ1-2, with D perhaps TRBD1 (6 bases). CDR3 length: 16 residues. CDR1 is MNHEY and CDR2 is SMNVEV in the germline V gene (reference sequence). Trimming took 6 bases from V and 0 from J, leaving 17 bases between them. The CDR3 here is CASSEGGARTNYGYTF. The CDR3 region has the DNA TGTGCCAGCAGCGAGGGGGGGGCGCGCACTAACTATGGCTACACCTTC.

The chain has TRBV28 and TRBJ1-1, with D tentatively TRBD1 (5 bases). CDR1 is MDHEN and CDR2 is SYDVKM in the germline V gene. Trimming cost V 8 bases and J 4 bases, with 17 bases left between them. The CDR3 has 14 amino acids. The CDR3 loop is CASRLPGGGTEAFF. The CDR3 DNA sequence: TGTGCCAGCCGCCTGCCTGGGGGGGGCACTGAAGCTTTCTTT.

The chain uses TRBV6-6 and TRBJ2-1; 9 bases match TRBD2. CDR3 size: 15 residues. V was pared by 6 bases and J by 6 bases, with 9 bases of the junction left unmatched. CDR1 MNHNY and CDR2 SVGAGI come from the germline V gene (reference sequence). Here the CDR3 DNA reads TGTGCCAGCAGAATAGCGGGAGCCGGGTCCAATGAGCAGTTCTTC. Protein sequence: CASRIAGAGSNEQFF.

This sequence joins TRBV5-6 and TRBJ1-1; unclear D gene. The CDR3 totals 15 residues. Germline CDR1 SGHDT, CDR2 YYEEEE. Deletions cut 0 bases from V and 4 bases from J, with 13 bases between. In nucleotides, the CDR3 is TGTGCCAGCAGCTTGGGTGTCGGTCCCGGCACTGAAGCTTTCTTT. It encodes CASSLGVGPGTEAFF.

This chain uses TRBV10-3 with TRBJ2-7; weak D call: TRBD1 (6 bases). CDR1 and CDR2 (germline): ENHRY, SYGVKD. The germline V and J ends were trimmed by 6 bases and 1 base, with 10 bases remaining between them. The CDR3 contains 13 residues. The CDR3 DNA follows: TGTGCCATCAGAAAAGACAGGTCCTACGAGCAGTACTTC. Translation: CAIRKDRSYEQYF.

This clone was seen only a few times. The V and J genes are TRBV11-2 and TRBJ2-2; the D gene is possibly TRBD2 (6 bases). The V end lost 2 bases, the J end lost 6 bases, and 13 bases lay between the germline ends. Germline V CDR1 and CDR2: SGHAT, FQNNGV. The CDR3 spans 15 residues. CDR3 bases: TGTGCCAGCAGCTTACGGGAGAAATTGGCCGGGGAGCTGTTTTTT. The encoded protein is CASSLREKLAGELFF.

This clone was recorded a few times. The chain uses TRBV10-1 and TRBJ2-2; 9 positions agree with TRBD1. The CDR3 is made up of 13 amino acids. Looked up from germline, CDR1 is WNHNN and CDR2 is SYGVQD (reference sequence). V shed 8 bases, J shed 6 bases, and the junction held 4 bases outside the gene matches. The chain's CDR3 is CASGDREAGELFF. In DNA, the CDR3 is TGCGCCAGCGGGGACAGGGAAGCCGGGGAGCTGTTTTTT.

This rearrangement joins TRBV5-5 to TRBJ2-7; D is possibly TRBD1 (6 bases). The CDR3 is made up of 14 amino acids. Germline CDR1 and CDR2: SGHKS and YYEKEE (reference sequence). V lost 1 base to trimming and J lost 2 bases, with 10 bases between them. The CDR3 here is CASSLTGNTYEQYF. CDR3 sequence (DNA): TGTGCCAGCAGCTTGACAGGGAACACCTACGAGCAGTACTTC.

V is TRBV19 and J is TRBJ2-2, with D perhaps TRBD2 (6 bases). Looked up from germline, CDR1 is LNHDA and CDR2 is SQIVND (reference sequence). V lost 1 base, J lost 8 bases, and 14 bases lay in between. CDR3 length: 15 amino acids. This CDR3 is CASSIGSRGLGELFF. DNA of the CDR3: TGTGCCAGTAGTATAGGGTCGCGGGGCCTTGGGGAGCTGTTTTTT.

V usage is TRBV18 and J usage is TRBJ2-2; D might be TRBD1 (5 bases). The germline V and J ends were trimmed by 2 bases and 5 bases, with 12 bases remaining between them. This CDR3 spans 15 amino acids. Germline loops: CDR1 KGHSH, CDR2 LQKENI. Here the CDR3 DNA reads TGTGCCAGCTCACCAAGGCAGGGTGGAACCGGGGAGCTGTTTTTT. Residues: CASSPRQGGTGELFF.

DNA of the CDR3: TGCGCCAGCAGCGCGGGACAGGGGAATGGCTACACCTTC. Amino acids: CASSAGQGNGYTF. The chain links TRBV5-1 to TRBJ1-2, with 10 bases identical to TRBD1. The V segment lost 4 bases and the J segment 6 bases; nucleotides outside the gene matches: 3. This CDR3 comprises 13 residues. Per germline, CDR1 SGHRS and CDR2 YFSETQ.